This T cell receptor beta chain was identified in a study of blood T cells in healthy people across ages. Primed by a sample-barcoded 5' primer and a J-beta primer mix, a second PCR proceeded for about 6 to 11 cycles. All samples gave at least 2.5 million CDR3-containing paired-end reads. TCRdb reprocessed the 5' RACE reads with MiXCR, giving one entry per CDR3 protein. The sample has hundreds of thousands of distinct CDR3 sequences; around half are singletons. This clonotype was seen many times. There are 15 residues in the CDR3. Per the germline V gene, CDR1 is DFQATT and CDR2 is SNEGSKA (reference sequence). With 3 bases clipped from V and 1 base from J, the junction kept 5 bases outside the gene matches.

Sample: blood. The chain couples TRBV20-1 to TRBJ2-1; TRBD1 matches at 8 bases. The TCR originated in a woman in her sixties in good health. The CDR3 DNA sequence: TGCAGTGCTAGGACCAGGGGGCTATCCTACAATGAGCAGTTCTTC. Its protein product is CSARTRGLSYNEQFF.